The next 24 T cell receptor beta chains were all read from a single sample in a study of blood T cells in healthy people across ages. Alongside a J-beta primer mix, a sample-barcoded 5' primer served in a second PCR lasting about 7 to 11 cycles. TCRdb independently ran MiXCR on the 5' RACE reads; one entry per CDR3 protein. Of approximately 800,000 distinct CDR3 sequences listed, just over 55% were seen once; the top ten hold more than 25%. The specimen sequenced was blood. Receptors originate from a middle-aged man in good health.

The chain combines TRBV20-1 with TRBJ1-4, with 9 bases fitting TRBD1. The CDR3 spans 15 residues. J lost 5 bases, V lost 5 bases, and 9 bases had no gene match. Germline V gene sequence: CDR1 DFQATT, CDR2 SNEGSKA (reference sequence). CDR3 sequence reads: CSAPRTGTGNEKLFF. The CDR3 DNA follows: TGCAGTGCTCCACGGACCGGGACAGGGAATGAAAAACTGTTTTTT.

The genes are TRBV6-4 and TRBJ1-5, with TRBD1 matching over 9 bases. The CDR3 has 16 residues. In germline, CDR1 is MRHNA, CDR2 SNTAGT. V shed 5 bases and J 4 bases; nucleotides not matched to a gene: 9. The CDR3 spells CASSKTGGEGNQPQHF. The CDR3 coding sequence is TGTGCCAGCAGTAAAACAGGGGGCGAGGGGAATCAGCCCCAGCATTTT.

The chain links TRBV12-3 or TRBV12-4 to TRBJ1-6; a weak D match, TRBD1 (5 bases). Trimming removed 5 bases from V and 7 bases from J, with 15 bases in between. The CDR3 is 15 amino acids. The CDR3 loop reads CASSKQGDRNSPLHF. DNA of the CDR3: TGTGCCAGCAGTAAGCAGGGTGATAGAAATTCACCCCTCCACTTT.

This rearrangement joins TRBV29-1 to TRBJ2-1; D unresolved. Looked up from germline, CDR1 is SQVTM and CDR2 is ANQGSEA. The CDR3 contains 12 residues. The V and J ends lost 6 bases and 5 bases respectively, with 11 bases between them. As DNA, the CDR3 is TGCAGCGTAGGCCGTACCAACAATGAGCAGTTCTTC. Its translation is CSVGRTNNEQFF.

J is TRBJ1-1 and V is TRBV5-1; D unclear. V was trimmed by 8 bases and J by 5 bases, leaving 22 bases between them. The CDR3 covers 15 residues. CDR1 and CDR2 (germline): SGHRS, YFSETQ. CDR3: CASTLGCTGSTEAFF. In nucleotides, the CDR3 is TGCGCCAGTACCTTGGGATGCACTGGGAGTACTGAAGCTTTCTTT.

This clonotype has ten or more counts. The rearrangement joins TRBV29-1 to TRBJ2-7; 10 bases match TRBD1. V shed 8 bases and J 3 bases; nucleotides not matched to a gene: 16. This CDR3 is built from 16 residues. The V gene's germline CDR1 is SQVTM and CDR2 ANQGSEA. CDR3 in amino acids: CSPKAPPGQGFYEQYF. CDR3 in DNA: TGCAGCCCCAAGGCGCCTCCGGGACAGGGGTTCTACGAGCAGTACTTC.

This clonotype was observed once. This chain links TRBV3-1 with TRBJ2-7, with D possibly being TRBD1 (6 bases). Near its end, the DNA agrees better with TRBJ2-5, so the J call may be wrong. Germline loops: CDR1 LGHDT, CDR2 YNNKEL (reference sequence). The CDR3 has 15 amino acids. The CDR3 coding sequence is TGTGCCAGCAGCCAAGAAACAGGGACATATGAGACCCAGTACTTC. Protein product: CASSQETGTYETQYF.

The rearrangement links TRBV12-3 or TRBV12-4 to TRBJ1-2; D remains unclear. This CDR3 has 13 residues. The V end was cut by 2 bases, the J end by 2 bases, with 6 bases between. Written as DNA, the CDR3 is TGTGCCAGCAGTTTAAGCCAGAACTATGGCTACACCTTC. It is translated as CASSLSQNYGYTF.

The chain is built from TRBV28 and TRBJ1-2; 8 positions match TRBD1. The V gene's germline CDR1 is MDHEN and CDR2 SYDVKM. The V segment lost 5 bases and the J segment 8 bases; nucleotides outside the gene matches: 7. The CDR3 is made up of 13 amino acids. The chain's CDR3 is CASSPWTGLGYTF. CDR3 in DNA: TGTGCCAGCAGTCCTTGGACAGGGCTGGGCTACACCTTC.

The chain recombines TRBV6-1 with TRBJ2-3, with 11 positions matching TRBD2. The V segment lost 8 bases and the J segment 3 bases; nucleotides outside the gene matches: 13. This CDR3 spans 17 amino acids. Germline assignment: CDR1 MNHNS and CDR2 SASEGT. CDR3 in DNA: TGTGCCAGCCGGAAAGGAGCCGGGACTAGCGGTACAGATACGCAGTATTTT. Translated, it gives CASRKGAGTSGTDTQYF.

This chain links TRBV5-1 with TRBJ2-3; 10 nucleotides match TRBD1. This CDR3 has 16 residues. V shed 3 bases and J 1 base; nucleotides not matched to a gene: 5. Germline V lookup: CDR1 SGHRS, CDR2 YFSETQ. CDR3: CASSWTGTGGTDTQYF. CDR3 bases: TGCGCCAGCAGCTGGACCGGGACAGGGGGCACAGATACGCAGTATTTT.

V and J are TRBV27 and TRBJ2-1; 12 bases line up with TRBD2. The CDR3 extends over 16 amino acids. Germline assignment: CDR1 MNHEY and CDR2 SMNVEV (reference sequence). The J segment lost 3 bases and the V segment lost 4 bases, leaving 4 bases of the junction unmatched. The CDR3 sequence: CASSSRTSGIYNEQFF. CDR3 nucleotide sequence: TGTGCCAGCAGTTCCCGGACTAGCGGGATCTACAATGAGCAGTTCTTC.

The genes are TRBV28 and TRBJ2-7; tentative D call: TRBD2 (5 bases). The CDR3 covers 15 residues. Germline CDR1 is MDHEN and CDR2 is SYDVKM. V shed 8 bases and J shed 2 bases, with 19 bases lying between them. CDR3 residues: CASRYGRQAAYEQYF. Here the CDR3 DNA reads TGTGCCAGCCGTTACGGTAGACAAGCGGCCTACGAGCAGTACTTC.

Here the CDR3 DNA reads TGTGCCAGCAGCGGGGAGACGTTGGGCACAGATACGCAGTATTTT. It is translated as CASSGETLGTDTQYF. V usage is TRBV5-8 and J usage is TRBJ2-3; D is possibly TRBD2 (5 bases). The germline gives CDR1 SGHTS, CDR2 YDEGEE. V was trimmed by 4 bases and J by 1 base, leaving 13 bases between them. The CDR3 is made up of 15 amino acids.

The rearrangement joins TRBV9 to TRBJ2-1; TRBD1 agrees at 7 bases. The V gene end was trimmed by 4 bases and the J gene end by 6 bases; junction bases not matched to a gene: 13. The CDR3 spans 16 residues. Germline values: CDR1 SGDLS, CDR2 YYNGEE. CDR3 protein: CASSPRQGSNINEQFF. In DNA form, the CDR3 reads TGTGCCAGCAGCCCCCGACAGGGAAGTAATATCAATGAGCAGTTCTTC.

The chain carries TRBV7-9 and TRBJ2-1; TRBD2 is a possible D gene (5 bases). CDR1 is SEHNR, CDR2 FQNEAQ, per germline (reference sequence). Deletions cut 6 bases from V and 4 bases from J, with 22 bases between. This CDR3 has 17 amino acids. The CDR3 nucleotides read TGTGCCAGCAGAGGATTTCCGGGTGGAGGCCCATACAATGAGCAGTTCTTC. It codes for CASRGFPGGGPYNEQFF.

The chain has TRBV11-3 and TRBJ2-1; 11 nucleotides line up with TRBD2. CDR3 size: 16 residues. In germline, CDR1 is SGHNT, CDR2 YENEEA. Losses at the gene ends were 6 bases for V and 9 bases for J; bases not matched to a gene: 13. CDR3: CASSGRTSGRGGEQFF. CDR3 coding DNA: TGTGCCAGCAGTGGCCGAACTAGCGGGAGAGGGGGTGAGCAGTTCTTC. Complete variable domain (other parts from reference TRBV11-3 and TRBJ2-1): EAGVVQSPRYKIIEKKQPVAFWCNPISGHNTLYWYLQNLGQGPELLIRYENEEAVDDSQLPKDRFSAERLKGVDSTLKIQPAELGDSAVYLCASSGRTSGRGGEQFFGPGTRLTVL.

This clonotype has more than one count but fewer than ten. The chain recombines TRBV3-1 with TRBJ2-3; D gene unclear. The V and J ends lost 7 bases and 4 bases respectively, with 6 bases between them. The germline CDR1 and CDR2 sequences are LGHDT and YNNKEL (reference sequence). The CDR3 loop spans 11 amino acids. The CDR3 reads CASTASDTQYF. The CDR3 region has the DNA TGTGCCAGCACAGCTTCAGATACGCAGTATTTT.

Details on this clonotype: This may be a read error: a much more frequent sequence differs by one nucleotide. CDR3 protein: CSGVRGYEQYF. CDR3 nucleotides: TGCAGCGGTGTGAGGGGGTACGAGCAGTACTTC. This chain joins TRBV29-1 and TRBJ2-7, with D perhaps TRBD1 (6 bases). The CDR3 length is 11 residues. Germline loops: CDR1 SQVTM, CDR2 ANQGSEA. The V end was cut by 7 bases, the J end by 4 bases, with 11 bases between.

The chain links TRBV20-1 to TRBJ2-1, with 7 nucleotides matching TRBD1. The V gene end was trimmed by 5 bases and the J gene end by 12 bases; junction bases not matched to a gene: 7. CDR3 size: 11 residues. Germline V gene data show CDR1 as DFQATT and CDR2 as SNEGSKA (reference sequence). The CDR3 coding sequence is TGCAGTGCTGCCGGACAGGTGGGGCAGTTCTTC. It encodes CSAAGQVGQFF.

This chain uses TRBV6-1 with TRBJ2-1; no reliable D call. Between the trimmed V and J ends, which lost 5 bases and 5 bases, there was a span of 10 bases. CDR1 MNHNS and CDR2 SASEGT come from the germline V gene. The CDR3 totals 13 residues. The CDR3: CASSRRTDNEQFF. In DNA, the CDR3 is TGTGCCAGCAGTCGTAGGACCGACAATGAGCAGTTCTTC.

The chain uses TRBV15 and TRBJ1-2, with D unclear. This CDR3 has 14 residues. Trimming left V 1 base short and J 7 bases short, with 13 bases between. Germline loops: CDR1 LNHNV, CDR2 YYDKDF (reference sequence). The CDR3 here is CATSRAGPRGGYTF. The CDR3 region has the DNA TGTGCCACCAGCAGAGCCGGGCCCAGAGGTGGCTACACCTTC.

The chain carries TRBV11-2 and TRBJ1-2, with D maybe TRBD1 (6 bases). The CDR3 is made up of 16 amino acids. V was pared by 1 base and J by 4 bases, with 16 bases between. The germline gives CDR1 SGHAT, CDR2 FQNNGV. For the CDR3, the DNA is TGTGCCAGCAGCTTAGCTAGCGGGGGCGCGGTCTATGGCTACACCTTC. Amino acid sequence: CASSLASGGAVYGYTF.

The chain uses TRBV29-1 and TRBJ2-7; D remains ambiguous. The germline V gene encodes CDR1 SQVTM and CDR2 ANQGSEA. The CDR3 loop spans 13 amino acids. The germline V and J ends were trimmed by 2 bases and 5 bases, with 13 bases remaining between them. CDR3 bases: TGCAGCGTTGAATTTTCAGGTGACGACGAGCAGTACTTC. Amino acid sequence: CSVEFSGDDEQYF.